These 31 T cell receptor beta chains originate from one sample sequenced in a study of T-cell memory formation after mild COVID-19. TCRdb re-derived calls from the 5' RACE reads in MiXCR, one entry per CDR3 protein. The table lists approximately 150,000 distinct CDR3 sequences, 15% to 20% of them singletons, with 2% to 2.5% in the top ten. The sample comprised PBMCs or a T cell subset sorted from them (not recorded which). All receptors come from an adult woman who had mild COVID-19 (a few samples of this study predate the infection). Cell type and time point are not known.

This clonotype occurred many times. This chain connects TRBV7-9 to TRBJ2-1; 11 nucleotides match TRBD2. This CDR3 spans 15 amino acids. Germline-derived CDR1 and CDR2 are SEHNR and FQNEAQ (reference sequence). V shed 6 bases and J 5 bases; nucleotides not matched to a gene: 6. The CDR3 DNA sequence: TGTGCCAGCAGTCAGGGGACTAGCGGCAACAATGAGCAGTTCTTC. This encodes CASSQGTSGNNEQFF.

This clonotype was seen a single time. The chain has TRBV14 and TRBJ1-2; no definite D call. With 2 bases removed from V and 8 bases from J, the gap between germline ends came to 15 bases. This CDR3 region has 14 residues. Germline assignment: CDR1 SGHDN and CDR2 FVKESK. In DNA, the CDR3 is TGTGCCAGCAGCCAACTCCTGCCTGAGCGCGGCTACACCTTC. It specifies CASSQLLPERGYTF.

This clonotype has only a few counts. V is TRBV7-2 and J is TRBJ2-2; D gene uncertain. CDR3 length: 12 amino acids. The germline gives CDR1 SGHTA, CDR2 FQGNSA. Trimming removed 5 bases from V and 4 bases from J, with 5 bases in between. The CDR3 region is CASSPFTGELFF. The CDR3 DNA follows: TGTGCCAGCAGCCCATTCACCGGGGAGCTGTTTTTT.

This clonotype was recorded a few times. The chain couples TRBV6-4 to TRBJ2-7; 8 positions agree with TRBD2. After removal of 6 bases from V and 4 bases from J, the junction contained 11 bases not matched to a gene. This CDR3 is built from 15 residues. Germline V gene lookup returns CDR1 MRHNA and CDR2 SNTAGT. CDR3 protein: CASSPGGGIGYEQYF. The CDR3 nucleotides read TGTGCCAGCAGCCCCGGGGGGGGAATCGGGTACGAGCAGTACTTC.

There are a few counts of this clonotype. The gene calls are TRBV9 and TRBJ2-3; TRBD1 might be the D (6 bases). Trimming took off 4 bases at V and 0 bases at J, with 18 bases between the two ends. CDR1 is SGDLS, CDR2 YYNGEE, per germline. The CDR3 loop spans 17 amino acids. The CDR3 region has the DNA TGTGCCAGCAGCCGCGGACAGAAAACCCGTAGCACAGATACGCAGTATTTT. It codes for CASSRGQKTRSTDTQYF.

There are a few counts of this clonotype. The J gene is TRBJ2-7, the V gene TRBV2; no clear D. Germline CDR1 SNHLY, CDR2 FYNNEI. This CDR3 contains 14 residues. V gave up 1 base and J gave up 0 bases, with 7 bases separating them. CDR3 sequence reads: CASSEGRPSYEQYF. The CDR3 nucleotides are TGTGCCAGCAGTGAAGGCCGGCCCTCCTACGAGCAGTACTTC.

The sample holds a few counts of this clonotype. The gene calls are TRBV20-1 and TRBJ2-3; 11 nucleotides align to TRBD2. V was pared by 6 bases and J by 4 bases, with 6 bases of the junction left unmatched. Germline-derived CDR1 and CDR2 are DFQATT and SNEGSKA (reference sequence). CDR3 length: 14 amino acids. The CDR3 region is CSARLAGSPDTQYF. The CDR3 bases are TGCAGTGCAAGACTAGCGGGATCCCCAGATACGCAGTATTTT.

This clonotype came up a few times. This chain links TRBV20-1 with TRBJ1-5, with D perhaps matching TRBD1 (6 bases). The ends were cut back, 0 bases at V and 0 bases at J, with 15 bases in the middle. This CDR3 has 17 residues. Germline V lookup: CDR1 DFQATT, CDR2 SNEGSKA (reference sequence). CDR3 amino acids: CSARDGETGYSNQPQHF. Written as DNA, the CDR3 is TGCAGTGCTAGAGATGGTGAGACAGGTTATAGCAATCAGCCCCAGCATTTT.

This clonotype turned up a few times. In DNA, the CDR3 is TGCGCCAGCAGCCTCTGGACAGGGAGCACAGATACGCAGTATTTT. Translation: CASSLWTGSTDTQYF. The V and J genes are TRBV5-1 and TRBJ2-3, with 8 nucleotides matching TRBD1. The CDR3 has 15 residues. V lost 4 bases to trimming and J lost 0 bases; unmatched junction nucleotides: 4. Germline loops: CDR1 SGHRS, CDR2 YFSETQ.

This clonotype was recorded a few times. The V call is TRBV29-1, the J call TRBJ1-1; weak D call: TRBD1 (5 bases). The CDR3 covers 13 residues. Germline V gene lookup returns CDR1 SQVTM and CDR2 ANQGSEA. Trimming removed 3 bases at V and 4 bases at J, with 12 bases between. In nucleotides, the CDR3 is TGCAGCGTTGAGGTGGGACTGGGCACTGAAGCTTTCTTT. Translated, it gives CSVEVGLGTEAFF.

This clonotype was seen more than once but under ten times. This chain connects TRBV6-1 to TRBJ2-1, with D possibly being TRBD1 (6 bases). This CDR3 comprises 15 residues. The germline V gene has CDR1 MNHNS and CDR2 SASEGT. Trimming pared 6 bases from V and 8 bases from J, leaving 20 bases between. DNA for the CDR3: TGTGCCAGCAGCGAGTGGGACACCCGCCTTCATGAGCAGTTCTTC. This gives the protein CASSEWDTRLHEQFF.

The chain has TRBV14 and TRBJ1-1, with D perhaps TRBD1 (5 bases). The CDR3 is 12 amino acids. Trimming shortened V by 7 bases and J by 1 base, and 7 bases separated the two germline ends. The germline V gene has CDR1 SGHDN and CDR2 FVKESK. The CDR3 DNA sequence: TGTGCCAGCACCGGGGCGAACACTGAAGCTTTCTTT. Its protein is CASTGANTEAFF.

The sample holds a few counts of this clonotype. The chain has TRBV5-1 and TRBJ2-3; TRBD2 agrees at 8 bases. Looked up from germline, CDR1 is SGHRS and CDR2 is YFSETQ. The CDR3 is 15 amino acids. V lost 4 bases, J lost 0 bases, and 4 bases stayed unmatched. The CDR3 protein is CASSERGLSTDTQYF. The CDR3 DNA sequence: TGCGCCAGCAGCGAGCGGGGGCTCAGCACAGATACGCAGTATTTT.

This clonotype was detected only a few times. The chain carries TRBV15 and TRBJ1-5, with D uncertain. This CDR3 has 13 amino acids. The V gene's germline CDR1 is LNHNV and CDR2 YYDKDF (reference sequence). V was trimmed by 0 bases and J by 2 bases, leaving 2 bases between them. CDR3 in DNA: TGTGCCACCAGCAGAGAAGGCAATCAGCCCCAGCATTTT. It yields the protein CATSREGNQPQHF.

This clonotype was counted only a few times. The CDR3, as DNA: TGTGCCAGCAGTTTGGGGGGGAATGGCGCCTACGAGCAGTACTTC. It translates to CASSLGGNGAYEQYF. The chain combines TRBV12-3 or TRBV12-4 with TRBJ2-7, with 7 bases identical to TRBD2. The CDR3 totals 15 residues. Trimming took 3 bases from V and 2 from J; bases not matched to a gene: 7.

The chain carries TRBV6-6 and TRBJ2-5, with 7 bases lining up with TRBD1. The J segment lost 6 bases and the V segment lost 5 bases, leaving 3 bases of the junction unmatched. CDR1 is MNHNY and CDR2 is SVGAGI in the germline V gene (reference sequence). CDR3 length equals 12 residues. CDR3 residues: CASSDRVKTQYF. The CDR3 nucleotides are TGTGCCAGCAGTGACAGGGTAAAGACCCAGTACTTC.

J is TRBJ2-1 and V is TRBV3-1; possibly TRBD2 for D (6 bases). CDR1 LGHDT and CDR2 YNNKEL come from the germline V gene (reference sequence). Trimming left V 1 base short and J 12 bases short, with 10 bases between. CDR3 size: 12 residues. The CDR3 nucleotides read TGTGCCAGCAGCCAAGTTGGGGGACTGCAGTTCTTC. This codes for CASSQVGGLQFF.

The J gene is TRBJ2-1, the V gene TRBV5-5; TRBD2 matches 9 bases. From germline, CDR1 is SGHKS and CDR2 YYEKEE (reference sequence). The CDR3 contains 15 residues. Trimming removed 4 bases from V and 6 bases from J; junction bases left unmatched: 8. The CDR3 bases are TGTGCCAGCAGCCCTCCGGGACTAGCCTCCAATGAGCAGTTCTTC. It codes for CASSPPGLASNEQFF.

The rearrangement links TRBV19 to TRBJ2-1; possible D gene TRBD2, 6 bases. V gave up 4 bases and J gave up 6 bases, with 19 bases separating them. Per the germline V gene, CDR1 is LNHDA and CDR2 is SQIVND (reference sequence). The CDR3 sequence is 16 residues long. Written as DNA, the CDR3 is TGTGCCAGTAGTAGATTTGGGGGAGGTGGTGGCAATGAGCAGTTCTTC. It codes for CASSRFGGGGGNEQFF.

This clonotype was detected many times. The CDR3: CASSSPTGSQVRKQRWTEAFF. CDR3 nucleotides: TGTGCCAGCAGCTCCCCGACCGGGTCCCAAGTTAGAAAACAAAGGTGGACTGAAGCTTTCTTT. The chain recombines TRBV11-3 with TRBJ1-1, with D unresolved. CDR1 is SGHNT and CDR2 is YENEEA in the germline V gene. The CDR3 has 21 residues. V was shortened by 4 bases and J by 5 bases, with 35 bases between the two germline ends.

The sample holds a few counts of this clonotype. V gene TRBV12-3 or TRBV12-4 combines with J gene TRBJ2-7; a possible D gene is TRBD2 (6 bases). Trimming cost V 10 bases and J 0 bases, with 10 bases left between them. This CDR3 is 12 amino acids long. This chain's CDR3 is CATGGPSYEQYF. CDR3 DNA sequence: TGTGCCACCGGGGGACCCTCCTACGAGCAGTACTTC.

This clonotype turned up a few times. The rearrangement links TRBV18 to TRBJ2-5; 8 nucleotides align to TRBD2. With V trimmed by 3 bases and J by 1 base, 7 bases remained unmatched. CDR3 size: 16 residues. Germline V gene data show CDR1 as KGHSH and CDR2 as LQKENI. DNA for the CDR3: TGTGCCAGCTCACCCATCCCGGGAGGGGTCCAAGAGACCCAGTACTTC. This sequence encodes CASSPIPGGVQETQYF.

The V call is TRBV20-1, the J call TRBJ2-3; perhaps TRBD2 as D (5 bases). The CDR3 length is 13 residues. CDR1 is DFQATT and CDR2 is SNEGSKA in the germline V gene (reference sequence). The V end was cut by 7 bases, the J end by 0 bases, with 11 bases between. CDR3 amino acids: CSVDSESTDTQYF. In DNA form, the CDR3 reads TGCAGTGTTGATAGCGAAAGCACAGATACGCAGTATTTT.

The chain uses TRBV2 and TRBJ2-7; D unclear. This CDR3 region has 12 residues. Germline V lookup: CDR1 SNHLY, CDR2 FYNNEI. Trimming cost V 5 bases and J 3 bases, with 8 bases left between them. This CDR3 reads CASSFDGYEQYF. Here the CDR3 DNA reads TGTGCCAGCAGTTTCGATGGCTACGAGCAGTACTTC.

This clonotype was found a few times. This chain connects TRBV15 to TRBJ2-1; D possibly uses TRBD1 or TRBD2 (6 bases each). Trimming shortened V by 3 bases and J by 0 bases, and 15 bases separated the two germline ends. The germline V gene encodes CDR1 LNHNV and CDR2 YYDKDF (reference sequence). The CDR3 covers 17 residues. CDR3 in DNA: TGTGCCACCAGCAGGGGAGGACAGCGGAGCTCCTACAATGAGCAGTTCTTC. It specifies CATSRGGQRSSYNEQFF.

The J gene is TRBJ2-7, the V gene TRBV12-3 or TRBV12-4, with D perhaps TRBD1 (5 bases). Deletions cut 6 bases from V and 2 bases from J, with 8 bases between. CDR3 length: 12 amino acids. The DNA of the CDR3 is TGTGCCAGCAGAGCACAGGCCTACGAGCAGTACTTC. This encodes CASRAQAYEQYF.

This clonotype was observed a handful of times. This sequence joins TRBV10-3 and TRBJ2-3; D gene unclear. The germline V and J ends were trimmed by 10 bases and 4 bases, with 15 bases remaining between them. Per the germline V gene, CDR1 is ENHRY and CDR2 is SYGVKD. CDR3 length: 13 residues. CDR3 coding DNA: TGTGCCACCTGTACCACGCCCTCAGATACGCAGTATTTT. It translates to CATCTTPSDTQYF.

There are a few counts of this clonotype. CDR3 sequence (DNA): TGCGCCAGCAGCTTGGAAGCGCTCTACGAGCAGTACTTC. This codes for CASSLEALYEQYF. The rearrangement links TRBV5-1 to TRBJ2-7; D ambiguous. CDR3 length equals 13 residues. Trimming removed 0 bases at V and 3 bases at J, with 7 bases between. Germline lookup yields CDR1 SGHRS and CDR2 YFSETQ.

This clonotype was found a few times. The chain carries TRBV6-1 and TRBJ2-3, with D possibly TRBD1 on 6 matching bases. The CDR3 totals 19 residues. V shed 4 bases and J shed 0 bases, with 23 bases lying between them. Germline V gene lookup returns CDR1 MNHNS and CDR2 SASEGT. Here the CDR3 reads CASSAGTSQHPSSTDTQYF. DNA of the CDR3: TGTGCCAGCAGTGCCGGGACATCCCAACACCCATCAAGCACAGATACGCAGTATTTT.

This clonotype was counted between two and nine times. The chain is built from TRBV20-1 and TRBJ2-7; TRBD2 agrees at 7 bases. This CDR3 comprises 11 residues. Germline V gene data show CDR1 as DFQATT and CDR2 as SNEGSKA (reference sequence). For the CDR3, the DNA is TGCAGAGTAGCGGGTGCCTACGAGCAGTACTTC. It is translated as CRVAGAYEQYF.

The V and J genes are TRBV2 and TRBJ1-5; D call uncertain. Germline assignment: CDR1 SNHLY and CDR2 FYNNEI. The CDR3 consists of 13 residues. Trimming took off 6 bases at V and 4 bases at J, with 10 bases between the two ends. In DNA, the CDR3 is TGTGCCAGCAGGCAACAAGGGAATCAGCCCCAGCATTTT. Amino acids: CASRQQGNQPQHF.